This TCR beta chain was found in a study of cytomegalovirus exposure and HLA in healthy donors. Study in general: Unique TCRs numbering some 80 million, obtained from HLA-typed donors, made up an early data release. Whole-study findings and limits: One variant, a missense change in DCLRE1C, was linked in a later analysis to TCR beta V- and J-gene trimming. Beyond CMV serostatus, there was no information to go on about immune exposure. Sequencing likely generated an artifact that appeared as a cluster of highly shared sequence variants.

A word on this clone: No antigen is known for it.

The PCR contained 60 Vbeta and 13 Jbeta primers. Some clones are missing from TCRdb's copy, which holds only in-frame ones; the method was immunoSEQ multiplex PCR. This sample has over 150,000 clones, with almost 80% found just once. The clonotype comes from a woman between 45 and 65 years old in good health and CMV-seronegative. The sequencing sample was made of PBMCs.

The chain's CDR3 is CASSLDNYEQYF. The CDR3 DNA reads as TGTGCCAGCAGCTTAGACAACTACGAGCAGTACTTC. The chain combines TRBV11-3 with TRBJ2-5; D is uncertain. The J call is uncertain, as TRBJ2-7 better fits the DNA end. The CDR3 runs to 12 residues. The germline V gene encodes CDR1 SGHNT and CDR2 YENEEA.